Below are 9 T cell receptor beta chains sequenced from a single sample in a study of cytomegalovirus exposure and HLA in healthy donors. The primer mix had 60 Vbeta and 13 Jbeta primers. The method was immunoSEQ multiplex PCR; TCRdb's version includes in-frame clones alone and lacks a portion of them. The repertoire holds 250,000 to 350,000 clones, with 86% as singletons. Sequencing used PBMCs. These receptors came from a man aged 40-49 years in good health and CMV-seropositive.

The CDR3, as DNA: TGTGCCAGCAGTGACTTCACGGGACTAGCGGGAGTTCCCTACGAGCAGTACTTC. Its protein is CASSDFTGLAGVPYEQYF. The genes are TRBV6-1 and TRBJ2-7, with 14 bases aligning to TRBD2. From germline, CDR1 is MNHNS and CDR2 SASEGT. This CDR3 has 18 residues. Trimming cost V 3 bases and J 2 bases; bases outside gene matches: 9.

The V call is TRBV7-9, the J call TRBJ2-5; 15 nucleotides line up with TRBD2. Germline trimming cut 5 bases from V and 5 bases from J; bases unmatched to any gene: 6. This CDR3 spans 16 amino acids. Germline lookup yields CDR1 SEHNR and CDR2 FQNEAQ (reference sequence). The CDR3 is CASSRGTSGRLETQYF. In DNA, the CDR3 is TGTGCCAGCAGCCGAGGGACTAGCGGGAGGTTGGAGACCCAGTACTTC.

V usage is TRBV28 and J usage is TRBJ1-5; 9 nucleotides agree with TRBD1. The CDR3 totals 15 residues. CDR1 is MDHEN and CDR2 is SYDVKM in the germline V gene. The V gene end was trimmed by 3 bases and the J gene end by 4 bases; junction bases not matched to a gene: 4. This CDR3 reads CASSFNRGLNQPQHF. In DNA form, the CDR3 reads TGTGCCAGCAGTTTTAACAGGGGGCTAAATCAGCCCCAGCATTTT.

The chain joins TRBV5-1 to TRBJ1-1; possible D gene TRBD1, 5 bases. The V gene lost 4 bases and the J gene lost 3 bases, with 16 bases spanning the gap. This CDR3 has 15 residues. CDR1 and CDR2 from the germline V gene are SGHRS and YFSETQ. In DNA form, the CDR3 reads TGCGCCAGCAGCCCAGGAAGGGGTCGGGACACTGAAGCTTTCTTT. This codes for CASSPGRGRDTEAFF.

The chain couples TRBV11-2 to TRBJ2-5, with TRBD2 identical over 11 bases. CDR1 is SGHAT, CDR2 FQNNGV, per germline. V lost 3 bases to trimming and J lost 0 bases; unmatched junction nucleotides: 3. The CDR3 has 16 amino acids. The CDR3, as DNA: TGTGCCAGCAGCTTGTGGACTAGCGGGTACCAAGAGACCCAGTACTTC. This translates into CASSLWTSGYQETQYF.

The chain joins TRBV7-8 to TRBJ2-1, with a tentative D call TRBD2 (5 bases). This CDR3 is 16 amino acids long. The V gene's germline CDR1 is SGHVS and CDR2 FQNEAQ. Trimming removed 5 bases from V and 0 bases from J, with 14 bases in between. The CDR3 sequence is CASSPTPGSSYNEQFF. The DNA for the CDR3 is TGTGCCAGCAGCCCGACACCGGGAAGCTCCTACAATGAGCAGTTCTTC. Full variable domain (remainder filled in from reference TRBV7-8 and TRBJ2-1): GAGVSQSPRYKVAKRGQDVALRCDPISGHVSLFWYQQALGQGPEFLTYFQNEAQLDKSGLPSDRFFAERPEGSVSTLKIQRTQQEDSAVYLCASSPTPGSSYNEQFFGPGTRLTVL.

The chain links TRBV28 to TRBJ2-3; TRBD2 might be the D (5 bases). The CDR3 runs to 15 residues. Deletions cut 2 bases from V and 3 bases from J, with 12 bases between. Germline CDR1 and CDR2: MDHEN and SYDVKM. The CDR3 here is CASSLPGMGTDTQYF. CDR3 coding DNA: TGTGCCAGCAGTTTACCGGGGATGGGGACAGATACGCAGTATTTT. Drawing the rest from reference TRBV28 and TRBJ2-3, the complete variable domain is DVKVTQSSRYLVKRTGEKVFLECVQDMDHENMFWYRQDPGLGLRLIYFSYDVKMKEKGDIPEGYSVSREKKERFSLILESASTNQTSMYLCASSLPGMGTDTQYFGPGTRLTVL.

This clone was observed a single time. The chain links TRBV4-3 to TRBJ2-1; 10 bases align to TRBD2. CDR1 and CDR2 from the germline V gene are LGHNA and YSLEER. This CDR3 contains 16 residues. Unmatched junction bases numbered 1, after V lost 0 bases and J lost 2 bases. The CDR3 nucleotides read TGCGCCAGCAGCCAAGAAGGGACTAGCGCCTACAATGAGCAGTTCTTC. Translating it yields CASSQEGTSAYNEQFF.

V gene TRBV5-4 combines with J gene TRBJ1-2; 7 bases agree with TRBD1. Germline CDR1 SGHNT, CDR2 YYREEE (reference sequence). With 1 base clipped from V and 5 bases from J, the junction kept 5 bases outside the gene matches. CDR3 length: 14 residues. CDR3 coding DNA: TGTGCCAGCAGCTTGCGGACAGGACGGTATGGCTACACCTTC. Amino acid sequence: CASSLRTGRYGYTF.